Presented here are 24 T cell receptor beta chains from one specimen sequenced in a study of CD8+CD57+ T cells in acquired aplastic anemia. CDR3 and TCR beta VDJ profiling relied on a genomic DNA template. TCRdb reanalysed the reads using MiXCR and keeps one entry per CDR3 protein. The sample holds around 170,000 distinct CDR3 sequences, more than 45% seen once. Sequenced patients had shown CD8+CD57+ cell expansion by flow cytometry. Material: sorted CD4+, CD8+, or CD8+CD57+ T cells (not recorded which) from PBMCs. The origin of the receptors is a human donor with aplastic anemia.

The rearrangement uses TRBV20-1 and TRBJ2-7; the match to TRBD1 covers 8 bases. Germline V lookup: CDR1 DFQATT, CDR2 SNEGSKA (reference sequence). This CDR3 spans 12 amino acids. The V and J ends lost 2 bases and 6 bases, in that order; junction bases with no gene match: 3. For the CDR3, the DNA is TGCAGTGCTAGACCCGGACAGGGCGAGCAGTACTTC. This encodes CSARPGQGEQYF.

This chain uses TRBV12-3 or TRBV12-4 with TRBJ2-7, with 10 bases matching TRBD2. With V trimmed by 6 bases and J by 4 bases, 9 bases remained unmatched. The CDR3 covers 15 residues. In DNA, the CDR3 is TGTGCCAGCAGATCGCTAGCGGGGGCGCCATACGAGCAGTACTTC. The encoded protein is CASRSLAGAPYEQYF.

This clonotype was seen ten or more times. The chain joins TRBV9 to TRBJ2-6, with D hard to call. The CDR3 has 14 amino acids. The V end lost 3 bases, the J end lost 4 bases, and 8 bases lay between the germline ends. Germline V gene data show CDR1 as SGDLS and CDR2 as YYNGEE. CDR3 sequence: CASSGPAGANVLTF. CDR3 sequence (DNA): TGTGCCAGCAGCGGGCCGGCCGGGGCCAACGTCCTGACTTTC.

There are many counts of this clonotype. The rearrangement links TRBV24-1 to TRBJ2-3; possibly TRBD1 for D (6 bases). The CDR3 totals 16 residues. CDR1 is KGHDR, CDR2 SFDVKD, per germline. V lost 5 bases to trimming and J lost 4 bases, with 18 bases between them. The CDR3 sequence is CATSANRETSPDTQYF. In DNA, the CDR3 is TGTGCCACCAGTGCCAACAGGGAGACGAGTCCAGATACGCAGTATTTT.

About this clonotype itself: This may come from a read error, since a much larger clone is one base off. The J gene is TRBJ1-1, the V gene TRBV5-4; tentative D call: TRBD1 (5 bases). There are 14 residues in the CDR3. Germline lookup yields CDR1 SGHNT and CDR2 YYREEE (reference sequence). The CDR3 nucleotides read TGTGCCAGCAGCGGGGGTAGGCGGAACACTGCAGCTTTCTTT. This translates into CASSGGRRNTAAFF.

The chain recombines TRBV10-3 with TRBJ1-5; D unclear. With 6 bases removed from V and 5 bases from J, the gap between germline ends came to 11 bases. From germline, CDR1 is ENHRY and CDR2 SYGVKD. The CDR3 sequence is 13 residues long. CDR3 protein: CAIRPNWDQPQHF. The DNA of the CDR3 is TGTGCCATCAGACCGAATTGGGATCAGCCCCAGCATTTT.

The rearrangement uses TRBV7-2 and TRBJ1-6, with 8 positions matching TRBD1. Unmatched junction bases numbered 14, after V lost 9 bases and J lost 10 bases. Germline V gene lookup returns CDR1 SGHTA and CDR2 FQGNSA. This CDR3 region has 15 residues. This CDR3 reads CASSIAQGAGSPLHF. The CDR3 DNA sequence: TGTGCCAGTAGTATCGCCCAGGGGGCAGGGTCACCCCTCCACTTT.

This clonotype was recorded many times. The chain employs TRBV6-6 and TRBJ2-7, with 8 bases lining up with TRBD1. The length of the CDR3 is 17 residues. The trim removed 2 bases at V and 1 base at J, leaving 10 bases unmatched. Per the germline V gene, CDR1 is MNHNY and CDR2 is SVGAGI (reference sequence). The CDR3 DNA follows: TGTGCCAGCAGTTACCCACGTGGACAGGGTAATTCCTACGAGCAGTACTTC. This gives the protein CASSYPRGQGNSYEQYF.

This clonotype appeared many times. V usage is TRBV5-8 and J usage is TRBJ1-2, with TRBD1 identical over 8 bases. The CDR3 extends over 15 amino acids. Trimming at V came to 2 bases and at J to 7 bases, leaving 10 bases not matched to a gene. Germline CDR1 reads SGHTS; CDR2 reads YDEGEE. Written as DNA, the CDR3 is TGTGCCAGCAGCTTCCGGACAGGGACCGGGGTTGGCTACACCTTC. As protein: CASSFRTGTGVGYTF.

The chain has TRBV14 and TRBJ2-1, with D possibly matching TRBD2 (6 bases). This CDR3 is 16 amino acids long. The ends were cut back, 4 bases at V and 4 bases at J, with 17 bases in the middle. The germline V gene has CDR1 SGHDN and CDR2 FVKESK. The CDR3 sequence: CASSRSFSGEYNEQFF. CDR3 DNA sequence: TGTGCCAGCAGCCGATCCTTTAGCGGAGAATACAATGAGCAGTTCTTC.

J is TRBJ2-4 and V is TRBV15, with D possibly matching TRBD2 (5 bases). Germline V gene lookup returns CDR1 LNHNV and CDR2 YYDKDF (reference sequence). This CDR3 spans 17 amino acids. V was clipped by 5 bases and J by 1 base, with 18 bases between them. CDR3 DNA sequence: TGTGCCACCAGCCACAGCGGAGCGTTGGAGGCCAAAAACATTCAGTACTTC. Its translation: CATSHSGALEAKNIQYF.

The chain carries TRBV19 and TRBJ1-4; unclear D gene. Trimming left V 6 bases short and J 7 bases short, with 12 bases between. From germline, CDR1 is LNHDA and CDR2 SQIVND (reference sequence). The CDR3 sequence is 13 residues long. CDR3 sequence (DNA): TGTGCCAGTAGACCCGGACTGGGTGAAAAACTGTTTTTT. It codes for CASRPGLGEKLFF.

The chain joins TRBV7-3 to TRBJ2-2, with TRBD2 identical over 10 bases. This CDR3 has 16 amino acids. Germline CDR1 reads SGHTA; CDR2 reads FQGTGA. Germline trimming cut 5 bases from V and 4 bases from J; bases unmatched to any gene: 7. CDR3 bases: TGTGCCAGCAGCCCAAGCGGGGGGGCCGCCACCGGGGAGCTGTTTTTT. Protein: CASSPSGGAATGELFF.

The V gene is TRBV29-1, the J gene TRBJ1-5, with D possibly matching TRBD1 (6 bases). The CDR3 extends over 13 amino acids. V was clipped by 5 bases and J by 7 bases, with 15 bases between them. Germline CDR1 SQVTM, CDR2 ANQGSEA. The CDR3 nucleotides read TGCAGCGTTCACGCAGGGGAAGGACAGCCCCAGCATTTT. Translated, it gives CSVHAGEGQPQHF.

This clonotype occurred many times. The rearrangement uses TRBV7-9 and TRBJ1-1; D gene ambiguous. Trimming pared 3 bases from V and 6 bases from J, leaving 11 bases between. CDR1 SEHNR and CDR2 FQNEAQ come from the germline V gene (reference sequence). CDR3 length: 13 residues. DNA for the CDR3: TGTGCCAGCAGCTTGATTGAGCTCTCTGAAGCTTTCTTT. Translating gives CASSLIELSEAFF.

The chain recombines TRBV9 with TRBJ1-6; 10 nucleotides align to TRBD1. The CDR3 runs to 15 residues. V was pared by 3 bases and J by 10 bases, with 7 bases of the junction left unmatched. Germline V CDR1 and CDR2: SGDLS, YYNGEE. The CDR3: CASSATGTGESPLHF. In DNA, the CDR3 is TGTGCCAGCAGCGCGACCGGGACAGGGGAATCACCCCTCCACTTT.

This clonotype was recorded only once. The chain recombines TRBV10-2 with TRBJ2-1, with D possibly being TRBD2 (6 bases). V lost 0 bases and J lost 3, with 12 bases in between. Germline CDR1 is WSHSY and CDR2 is SAAADI. The length of the CDR3 is 16 residues. CDR3 bases: TGCGCCAGCAGTGAGTCGACGAGCGGGTACTACAATGAGCAGTTCTTC. Translating it yields CASSESTSGYYNEQFF.

The chain is built from TRBV24-1 and TRBJ1-5; TRBD1 matches 8 bases. CDR1 KGHDR and CDR2 SFDVKD come from the germline V gene. The V gene end was trimmed by 3 bases and the J gene end by 6 bases; junction bases not matched to a gene: 3. The CDR3 runs 14 residues. This CDR3 is CATSDKDRVQPQHF. DNA of the CDR3: TGTGCCACCAGTGATAAGGACAGGGTTCAGCCCCAGCATTTT.

This clonotype came up many times. The chain employs TRBV19 and TRBJ1-5; D uncertain. The CDR3 extends over 13 amino acids. Between the trimmed V and J ends, which lost 4 bases and 11 bases, there was a span of 15 bases. Germline V lookup: CDR1 LNHDA, CDR2 SQIVND (reference sequence). The CDR3 DNA reads TGTGCCAGTAGTACTATGGCGAGGGTGTCCCAGCATTTT. It yields the protein CASSTMARVSQHF.

A note on this clonotype: One junction end does not reproduce the germline sequence, and a read error may be involved. J is TRBJ1-1 and V is TRBV24-1; D is unclear. The V gene's germline CDR1 is KGHDR and CDR2 SFDVKD. The CDR3 length is 14 residues. This CDR3 is CASSEPLGNTEAFF. CDR3 in DNA: TGTGCCAGCAGTGAGCCGCTCGGGAACACTGAAGCTTTCTTT.

The chain recombines TRBV7-9 with TRBJ1-1, with unresolved D. Germline lookup yields CDR1 SEHNR and CDR2 FQNEAQ (reference sequence). V lost 0 bases and J 5 bases, leaving 1 base between the germline ends. This CDR3 is built from 11 residues. CDR3 in amino acids: CASSLATEAFF. The CDR3, as DNA: TGTGCCAGCAGCTTAGCTACTGAAGCTTTCTTT.

Concerning this clonotype itself: A read error is likely, as this CDR3 ends without the conserved phenylalanine or tryptophan. The chain uses TRBV6-1 and TRBJ2-7; D unclear. Germline CDR1 MNHNS, CDR2 SASEGT. This CDR3 contains 16 residues. V was trimmed by 6 bases and J by 3 bases, leaving 21 bases between them. CDR3 protein: CASRLEPPSTIYEQYS. CDR3 coding DNA: TGTGCCAGCAGACTTGAACCCCCTTCTACGATCTACGAGCAGTACTCC.

CDR3 region: CSAVEGGKNIQYF. Written as DNA, the CDR3 is TGCAGTGCCGTCGAGGGAGGGAAAAACATTCAGTACTTC. The chain joins TRBV20-1 to TRBJ2-4; TRBD2 matches 7 bases. Germline trimming cut 6 bases from V and 4 bases from J; bases unmatched to any gene: 6. The length of the CDR3 is 13 residues. Germline V gene sequence: CDR1 DFQATT, CDR2 SNEGSKA (reference sequence).

V usage is TRBV2 and J usage is TRBJ1-6; D not resolved. Trimming pared 6 bases from V and 5 bases from J, leaving 14 bases between. Germline CDR1 SNHLY, CDR2 FYNNEI. The CDR3 extends over 15 amino acids. The CDR3 coding sequence is TGTGCCAGCAGCCAAAGGGTCCGTAATAATTCACCCCTCCACTTT. This translates into CASSQRVRNNSPLHF.